The sequence of this T cell receptor beta chain was determined in a study of early T cells in non-severe SARS-CoV-2 infection. TCRdb passed the 5' RACE reads through MiXCR, listing each CDR3 protein once. This sample has fewer than 55,000 distinct CDR3 sequences; almost 7.5% occur once, and the top ten carry 8% to 9.5%. This clonotype was observed a few times. Looked up from germline, CDR1 is KGHSH and CDR2 is LQKENI. The CDR3 runs to 16 residues. Trimming cost V 3 bases and J 2 bases, with 16 bases left between them. The source of this sequence is an adult who was a healthcare worker with PCR-confirmed SARS-CoV-2 infection or an uninfected control (not recorded which). This chain links TRBV18 with TRBJ2-5, with unresolved D. Input material: whole blood. CDR3 residues: CASSPLLTLKQETQYF. In nucleotides, the CDR3 is TGTGCCAGCTCACCGCTTCTAACGCTGAAACAAGAGACCCAGTACTTC.